The 5 T cell receptor beta chains below all came from one sample that was sequenced in a study of persistence of HIV-infected CD4 T cells. The antigens of these receptors remain unknown. Cells were stimulated with overlapping HIV-1 Gag 15-mer peptides. CD4+ T cells upregulating both CD40 ligand and CD69 were sorted as responding cells. Sequencing used immunoSEQ version 4 in survey mode. The protocol was immunoSEQ multiplex PCR, while the TCRdb copy is restricted to in-frame clones and leaves out a portion. The sample consists of under 40,000 clones, around 70% of them appearing once. The material sequenced was CD4+ T cells sorted from PBMCs after roughly 20-hour stimulation, taken from a patient who received antiretroviral therapy. The origin of the receptors is an adult man with HIV who was CMV-seropositive.

This chain joins TRBV5-4 and TRBJ2-3; TRBD1 aligns across 7 bases. The V segment lost 7 bases and the J segment 1 base; nucleotides outside the gene matches: 6. The V gene's germline CDR1 is SGHNT and CDR2 YYREEE (reference sequence). The CDR3 consists of 14 residues. The CDR3 nucleotides are TGTGCCAGCGCCCGGGACAGACGCACAGATACGCAGTATTTT. This codes for CASARDRRTDTQYF.

This sequence joins TRBV7-9 and TRBJ1-3; a possible D gene is TRBD1 (5 bases). From germline, CDR1 is SEHNR and CDR2 FQNEAQ (reference sequence). With 1 base removed from V and 2 bases from J, the gap between germline ends came to 15 bases. CDR3 size: 17 residues. CDR3 coding DNA: TGTGCCAGCAGCTTAGATGGGACCAGGGCTACTGGAAACACCATATATTTT. Translated: CASSLDGTRATGNTIYF.

V usage is TRBV20-1 and J usage is TRBJ1-1, with D tentatively TRBD1 (6 bases). Between the trimmed V and J ends, which lost 3 bases and 5 bases, there was a span of 16 bases. Germline V CDR1 and CDR2: DFQATT, SNEGSKA (reference sequence). The CDR3 runs to 14 residues. The CDR3 reads CSASPAGEGTEAFF. CDR3 nucleotide sequence: TGCAGTGCTAGTCCTGCAGGGGAGGGGACTGAAGCTTTCTTT.

The rearrangement links TRBV6-1 to TRBJ2-2; TRBD2 matches 8 bases. The germline gives CDR1 MNHNS, CDR2 SASEGT. After removal of 3 bases from V and 5 bases from J, the junction contained 11 bases not matched to a gene. The CDR3 has 17 residues. CDR3 residues: CASSESGGGGRTGELFF. CDR3 nucleotide sequence: TGTGCCAGCAGTGAGAGCGGGGGAGGTGGCCGTACCGGGGAGCTGTTTTTT.

V is TRBV10-3 and J is TRBJ2-7; D is perhaps TRBD1 or TRBD2 (5 bases each). The V end was cut by 0 bases, the J end by 3 bases, with 12 bases between. This CDR3 is built from 15 residues. From germline, CDR1 is ENHRY and CDR2 SYGVKD. The CDR3 region is CAISESSGRGYEQYF. In nucleotides, the CDR3 is TGTGCCATCAGTGAGTCGTCAGGGAGAGGCTACGAGCAGTACTTC.